Here is one TCR beta chain with its context. Its target is not known. This sample is drawn from a study of shared clonotypes between healthy human individuals. Clones were sequenced by immunoSEQ multiplex PCR, and TCRdb holds only the in-frame ones, with some missing. This table holds 2 million to 2.5 million clones, around 90% found once. Findings and caveats of the study: The diversity represented, both genetic and in exposure history, was limited by few donors. Researchers sampled only blood; tissue repertoires likely differ. Memory subsets generally showed lower estimated richness than naive subsets.

V was shortened by 4 bases and J by 4 bases, with 11 bases between the two germline ends. Germline assignment: CDR1 SGHRS and CDR2 YFSETQ. The CDR3 covers 13 residues. The rearrangement joins TRBV5-1 to TRBJ1-2, with a possible D match to TRBD1 (5 bases). The sequence came from a man between 18 and 35 years old in good health. Some clones in this sample may be carry-over from other donors' samples. Material for sequencing was naive CD4+ T cells from PBMCs. Subset here: CD45RA+ positively selected. The CDR3 DNA is TGCGCCAGCAGCCCGGACAAAACCTATGGCTACACCTTC. It codes for CASSPDKTYGYTF.